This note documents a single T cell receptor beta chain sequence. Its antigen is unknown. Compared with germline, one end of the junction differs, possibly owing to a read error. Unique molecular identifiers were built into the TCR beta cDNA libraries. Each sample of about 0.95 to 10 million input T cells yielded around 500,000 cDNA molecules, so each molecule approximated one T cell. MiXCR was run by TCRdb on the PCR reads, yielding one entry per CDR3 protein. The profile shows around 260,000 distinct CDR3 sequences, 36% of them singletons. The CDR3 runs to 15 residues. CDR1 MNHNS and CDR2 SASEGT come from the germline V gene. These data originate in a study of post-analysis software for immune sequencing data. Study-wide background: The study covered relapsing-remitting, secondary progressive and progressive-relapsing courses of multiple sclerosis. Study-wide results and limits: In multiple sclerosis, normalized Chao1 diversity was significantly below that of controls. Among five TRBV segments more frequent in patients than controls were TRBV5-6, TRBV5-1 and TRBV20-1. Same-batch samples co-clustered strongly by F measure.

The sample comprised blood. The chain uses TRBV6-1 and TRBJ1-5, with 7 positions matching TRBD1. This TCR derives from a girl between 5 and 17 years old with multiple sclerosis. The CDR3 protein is CASIGDSHSSQPQHF. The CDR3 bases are TGTGCCAGCATAGGGGACAGTCATAGCAGTCAGCCCCAGCATTTT.